Below, 12 T cell receptor beta chains from the same sample are listed, as sequenced in a study of shared clonotypes between healthy human individuals. This table comes from immunoSEQ multiplex PCR, and its TCRdb copy is limited to in-frame clones, with some not included. The sample lists more than 400,000 clones, approximately 81% seen once, with about 13% in the top ten. Sequencing was carried out using PBMCs. The receptors originated from a woman between 40 and 55 years old in good health. Some clones in this sample may be carry-over from other donors' samples.

On this clone itself: This likely came from a read error, as a far larger clone is one base away. V and J are TRBV4-3 and TRBJ2-7; tentatively, D is TRBD1 (5 bases). CDR1 and CDR2 (germline): LGHNA, YSLEER. With 0 bases removed from V and 2 bases from J, the gap between germline ends came to 11 bases. The CDR3 extends over 15 amino acids. CDR3: CASSQDAQGPYEQYF. CDR3 sequence (DNA): TGCGCCAGCAGCCAAGATGCCCAGGGCCCCTACGAGCAGTACTTC.

The rearrangement uses TRBV5-1 and TRBJ2-5, with 7 positions matching TRBD1. The V gene's germline CDR1 is SGHRS and CDR2 YFSETQ. This CDR3 region has 14 residues. V shed 2 bases, J shed 3 bases, and the junction held 4 bases outside the gene matches. The chain's CDR3 is CASSFGTAEETQYF. The CDR3 DNA reads as TGCGCCAGCAGCTTTGGGACAGCGGAAGAGACCCAGTACTTC.

Notes on this clone: Within the sample, other DNA sequences also encode this same CDR3. The J gene is TRBJ2-1, the V gene TRBV9, with TRBD2 matching 8 bases. The germline V gene encodes CDR1 SGDLS and CDR2 YYNGEE. The J segment lost 4 bases and the V segment lost 1 base, leaving 1 base of the junction unmatched. The CDR3 runs 14 residues. CDR3 in amino acids: CASSVSGGYNEQFF. As DNA, the CDR3 is TGTGCCAGCAGCGTAAGCGGGGGATACAATGAGCAGTTCTTC.

The V call is TRBV5-6, the J call TRBJ2-3, with 10 bases identical to TRBD2. CDR1 is SGHDT and CDR2 is YYEEEE in the germline V gene. Unmatched junction bases numbered 3, after V lost 3 bases and J lost 2 bases. The length of the CDR3 is 15 residues. The CDR3 DNA sequence: TGTGCCAGCAGCTCCCTAGCGGGGGACACAGATACGCAGTATTTT. Encoded protein: CASSSLAGDTDTQYF.

The chain employs TRBV5-4 and TRBJ2-4; D not resolved. Germline values: CDR1 SGHNT, CDR2 YYREEE (reference sequence). V lost 7 bases and J 1 base, leaving 18 bases between the germline ends. The CDR3 covers 16 residues. The CDR3 DNA reads TGTGCCAGCCCGAAGTCAAGGTACGGGGCCAAAAACATTCAGTACTTC. Encoded protein: CASPKSRYGAKNIQYF.

This clone was counted once. CDR3 sequence: CAISPSGDDNEQFF. The CDR3 region has the DNA TGTGCCATCAGCCCCTCGGGGGACGACAATGAGCAGTTCTTC. The V call is TRBV10-3, the J call TRBJ2-1; D might be TRBD2 (6 bases). CDR3 length equals 14 residues. The germline V and J ends were trimmed by 6 bases and 5 bases, with 14 bases remaining between them. Germline V gene lookup returns CDR1 ENHRY and CDR2 SYGVKD.

The chain carries TRBV11-2 and TRBJ1-3; no definite D call. The CDR3 is 16 amino acids. The V end was cut by 3 bases, the J end by 1 base, with 13 bases between. In germline, CDR1 is SGHAT, CDR2 FQNNGV. DNA of the CDR3: TGTGCCAGCAGCTTTGTGATGCTTGGTTCTGGAAACACCATATATTTT. Translating gives CASSFVMLGSGNTIYF.

This chain joins TRBV6-1 and TRBJ2-1, with D possibly being TRBD2 (6 bases). The CDR3 runs to 17 residues. Germline V gene sequence: CDR1 MNHNS, CDR2 SASEGT. V lost 4 bases, J lost 2 bases, and 18 bases lay in between. In DNA, the CDR3 is TGTGCCAGCAGTGTACAGGCGGGGTCTCCTCCCTACAATGAGCAGTTCTTC. This encodes CASSVQAGSPPYNEQFF.

The chain combines TRBV11-1 with TRBJ1-1, with D uncertain. CDR3 length: 15 amino acids. V was shortened by 3 bases and J by 0 bases, with 11 bases between the two germline ends. Germline V gene sequence: CDR1 SGHAT, CDR2 FQDESV (reference sequence). CDR3 region: CASSFWEGMNTEAFF. CDR3 coding DNA: TGTGCCAGCAGCTTTTGGGAGGGCATGAACACTGAAGCTTTCTTT.

The J gene is TRBJ2-3, the V gene TRBV10-2, with TRBD2 matching 8 bases. Germline trimming cut 0 bases from V and 1 base from J; bases unmatched to any gene: 3. Per the germline V gene, CDR1 is WSHSY and CDR2 is SAAADI. This CDR3 comprises 16 residues. The CDR3 loop reads CASSESSGIGTDTQYF. As DNA, the CDR3 is TGCGCCAGCAGTGAGTCTAGCGGGATCGGCACAGATACGCAGTATTTT.

As for this clone: This likely traces to a read error, being one base from a far larger clone. This chain links TRBV4-1 with TRBJ2-2; 7 bases agree with TRBD2. Per germline, CDR1 MGHRA and CDR2 YSYEKL. The CDR3 extends over 18 amino acids. Written as DNA, the CDR3 is TGCGCCAGCAGCCAAGTGGCCCTCGCGGGGGAAAACACCGTGGAGCTGTTTTTT. Amino acid sequence: CASSQVALAGENTVELFF.

The chain carries TRBV19 and TRBJ1-2; unclear D gene. V lost 6 bases to trimming and J lost 2 bases, with 16 bases between them. Per germline, CDR1 LNHDA and CDR2 SQIVND (reference sequence). The CDR3 is made up of 15 amino acids. Here the CDR3 reads CASSRTDIANYGYTF. CDR3 sequence (DNA): TGTGCCAGTAGCAGAACCGACATCGCGAACTATGGCTACACCTTC.